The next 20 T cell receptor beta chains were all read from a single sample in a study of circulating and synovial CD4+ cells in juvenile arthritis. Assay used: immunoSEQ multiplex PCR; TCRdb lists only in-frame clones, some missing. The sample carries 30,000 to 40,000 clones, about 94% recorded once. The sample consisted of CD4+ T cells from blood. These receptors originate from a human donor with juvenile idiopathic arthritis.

This chain's CDR3 is CASRESNRGTSTDTQYF. The CDR3 DNA follows: TGTGCCAGCAGAGAATCCAACAGGGGAACTAGCACAGATACGCAGTATTTT. V gene TRBV5-4 combines with J gene TRBJ2-3; TRBD1 aligns across 7 bases. Germline-derived CDR1 and CDR2 are SGHNT and YYREEE (reference sequence). Trimming took 5 bases from V and 0 from J; bases not matched to a gene: 12. This CDR3 spans 17 amino acids.

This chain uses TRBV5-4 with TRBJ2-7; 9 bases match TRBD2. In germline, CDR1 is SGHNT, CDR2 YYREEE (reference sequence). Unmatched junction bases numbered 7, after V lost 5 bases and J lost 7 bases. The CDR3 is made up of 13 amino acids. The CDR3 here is CASRRGGALEQYF. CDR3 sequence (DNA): TGTGCCAGCAGGCGCGGGGGGGCCCTGGAGCAGTACTTC.

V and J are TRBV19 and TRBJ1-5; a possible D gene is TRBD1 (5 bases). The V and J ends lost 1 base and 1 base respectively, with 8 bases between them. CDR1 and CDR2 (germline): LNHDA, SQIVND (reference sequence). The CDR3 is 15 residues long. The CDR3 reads CASSIGSGSNQPQHF. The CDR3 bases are TGTGCCAGTAGTATAGGTTCAGGGAGCAATCAGCCCCAGCATTTT. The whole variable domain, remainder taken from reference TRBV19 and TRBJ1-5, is DGGITQSPKYLFRKEGQNVTLSCEQNLNHDAMYWYRQDPGQGLRLIYYSQIVNDFQKGDIAEGYSVSREKKESFPLTVTSAQKNPTAFYLCASSIGSGSNQPQHFGDGTRLSIL.

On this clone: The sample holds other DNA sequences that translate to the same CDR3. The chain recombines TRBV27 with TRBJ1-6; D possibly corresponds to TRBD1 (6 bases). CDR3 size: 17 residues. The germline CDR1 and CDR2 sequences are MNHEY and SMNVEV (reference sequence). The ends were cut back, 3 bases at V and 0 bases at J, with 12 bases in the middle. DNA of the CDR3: TGTGCCAGCAGTTTGCGGACAGTTAGCTCCTATAATTCACCCCTCCACTTT. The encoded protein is CASSLRTVSSYNSPLHF.

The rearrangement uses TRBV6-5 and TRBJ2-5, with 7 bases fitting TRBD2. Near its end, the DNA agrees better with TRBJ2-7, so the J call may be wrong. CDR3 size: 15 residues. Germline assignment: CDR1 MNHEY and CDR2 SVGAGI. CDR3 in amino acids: CASSTSGALSYEQYF. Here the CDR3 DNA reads TGTGCCAGCAGTACGAGCGGGGCCCTCTCCTACGAGCAGTACTTC.

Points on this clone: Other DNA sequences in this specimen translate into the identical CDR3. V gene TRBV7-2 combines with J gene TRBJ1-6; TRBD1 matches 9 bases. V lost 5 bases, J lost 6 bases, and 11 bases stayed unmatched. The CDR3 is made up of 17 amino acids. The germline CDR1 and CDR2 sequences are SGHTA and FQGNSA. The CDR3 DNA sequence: TGTGCCAGCAGCCCGCGGACAGGGGCACCTCTTAATTCACCCCTCCACTTT. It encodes CASSPRTGAPLNSPLHF.

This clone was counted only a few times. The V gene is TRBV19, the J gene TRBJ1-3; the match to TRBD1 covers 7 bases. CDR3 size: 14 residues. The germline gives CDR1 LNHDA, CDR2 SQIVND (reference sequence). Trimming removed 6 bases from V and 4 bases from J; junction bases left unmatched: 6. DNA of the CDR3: TGTGCCAGTAGAGGACCGGGACAGGGAAACACCATATATTTT. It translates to CASRGPGQGNTIYF.

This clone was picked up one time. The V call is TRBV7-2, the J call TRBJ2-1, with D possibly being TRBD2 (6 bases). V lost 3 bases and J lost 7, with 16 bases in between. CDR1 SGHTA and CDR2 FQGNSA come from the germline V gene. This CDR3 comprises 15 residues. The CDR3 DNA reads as TGTGCCAGCAGCTTTTCAGACGGGGGTAGGAATGAGCAGTTCTTC. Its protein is CASSFSDGGRNEQFF.

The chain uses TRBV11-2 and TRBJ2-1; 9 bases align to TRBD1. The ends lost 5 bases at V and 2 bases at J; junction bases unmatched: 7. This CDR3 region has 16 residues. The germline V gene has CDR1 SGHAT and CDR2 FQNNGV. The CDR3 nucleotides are TGTGCCAGCAGCCCCGGACAGGGGTTTACCTACAATGAGCAGTTCTTC. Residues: CASSPGQGFTYNEQFF.

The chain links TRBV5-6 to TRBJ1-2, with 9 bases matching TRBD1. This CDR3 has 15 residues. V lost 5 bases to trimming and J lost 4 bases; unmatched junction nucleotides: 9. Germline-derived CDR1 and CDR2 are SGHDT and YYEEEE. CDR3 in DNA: TGTGCCAGCAGTTATACCGGGACAGGGCCCTATGGCTACACCTTC. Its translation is CASSYTGTGPYGYTF.

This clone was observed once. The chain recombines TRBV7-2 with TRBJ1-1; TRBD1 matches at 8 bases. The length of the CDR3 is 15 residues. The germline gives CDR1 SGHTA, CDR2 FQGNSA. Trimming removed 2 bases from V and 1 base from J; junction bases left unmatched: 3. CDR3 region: CASSLTGGSNTEAFF. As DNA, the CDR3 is TGTGCCAGCAGCTTAACAGGGGGTTCGAACACTGAAGCTTTCTTT.

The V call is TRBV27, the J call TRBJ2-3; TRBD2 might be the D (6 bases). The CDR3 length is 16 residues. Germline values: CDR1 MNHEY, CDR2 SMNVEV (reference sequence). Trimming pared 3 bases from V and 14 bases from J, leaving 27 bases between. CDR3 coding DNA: TGTGCCAGCAGTTTTGGGGTGGAGGGCTTAGCGGCTCTGAGGTATTTT. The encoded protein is CASSFGVEGLAALRYF.

CDR3 coding DNA: TGTGCCAGCAGTTTTGGGACAGCTTCCTACGAGCAGTACTTC. This sequence encodes CASSFGTASYEQYF. This chain links TRBV6-5 with TRBJ2-7; 7 bases match TRBD1. In germline, CDR1 is MNHEY, CDR2 SVGAGI. The CDR3 is made up of 14 amino acids. The trim removed 4 bases at V and 1 base at J, leaving 4 bases unmatched.

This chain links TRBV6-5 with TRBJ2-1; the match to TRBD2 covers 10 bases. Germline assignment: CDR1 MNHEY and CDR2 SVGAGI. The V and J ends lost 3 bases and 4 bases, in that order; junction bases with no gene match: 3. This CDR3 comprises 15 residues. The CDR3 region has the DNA TGTGCCAGCAGTTATAGCGGGGGGTATTACAATGAGCAGTTCTTC. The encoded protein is CASSYSGGYYNEQFF.

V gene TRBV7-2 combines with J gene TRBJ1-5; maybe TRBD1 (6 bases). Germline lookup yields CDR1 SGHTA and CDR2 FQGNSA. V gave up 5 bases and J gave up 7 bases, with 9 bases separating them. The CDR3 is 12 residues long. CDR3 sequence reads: CASSHRDQPQHF. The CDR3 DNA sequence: TGTGCCAGCAGCCACAGGGACCAGCCCCAGCATTTT.

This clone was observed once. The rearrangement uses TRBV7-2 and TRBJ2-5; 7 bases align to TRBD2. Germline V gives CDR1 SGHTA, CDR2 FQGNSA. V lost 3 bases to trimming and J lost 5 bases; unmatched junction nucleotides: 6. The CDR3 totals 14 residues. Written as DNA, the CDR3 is TGTGCCAGCAGCTTTCCAGCGGGGAGGGAGACCCAGTACTTC. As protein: CASSFPAGRETQYF.

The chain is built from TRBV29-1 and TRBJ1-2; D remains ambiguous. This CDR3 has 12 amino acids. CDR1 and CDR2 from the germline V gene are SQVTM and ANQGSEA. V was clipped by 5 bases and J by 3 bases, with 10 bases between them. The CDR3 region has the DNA TGCAGCGTTCGTGCCGGTCACTATGGCTACACCTTC. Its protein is CSVRAGHYGYTF.

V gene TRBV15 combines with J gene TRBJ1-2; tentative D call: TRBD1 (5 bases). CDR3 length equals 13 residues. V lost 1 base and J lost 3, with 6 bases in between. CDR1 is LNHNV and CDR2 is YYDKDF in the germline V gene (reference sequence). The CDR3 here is CATSRGGDYGYTF. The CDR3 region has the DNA TGTGCCACCAGCAGAGGGGGGGACTATGGCTACACCTTC.

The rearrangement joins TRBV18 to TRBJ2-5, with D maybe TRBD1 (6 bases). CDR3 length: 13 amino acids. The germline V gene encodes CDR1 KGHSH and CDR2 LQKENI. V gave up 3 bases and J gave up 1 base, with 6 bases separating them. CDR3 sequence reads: CASSPDSQETQYF. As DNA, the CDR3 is TGTGCCAGCTCACCGGACAGCCAAGAGACCCAGTACTTC.

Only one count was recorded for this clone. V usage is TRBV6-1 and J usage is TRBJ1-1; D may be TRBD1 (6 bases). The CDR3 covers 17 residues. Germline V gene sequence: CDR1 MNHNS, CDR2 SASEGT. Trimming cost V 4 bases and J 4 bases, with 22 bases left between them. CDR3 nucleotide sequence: TGTGCCAGCAGTGCTAGCCCTCTCGGCAGGGGAAGCACTGAAGCTTTCTTT. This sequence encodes CASSASPLGRGSTEAFF.